This T cell receptor beta chain came from a study of OX40 agonist ivuxolimab in advanced cancers. Whole-study context: Aged about 20 to 85 with a mean of approximately 57 years, they were about 78% male.

V shed 0 bases and J shed 2 bases, with 11 bases lying between them. The length of the CDR3 is 15 residues. In germline, CDR1 is SGHVS, CDR2 FQNEAQ. The repertoire was sequenced with immunoSEQ multiplex PCR; TCRdb's copy has only in-frame clones and lacks some. The repertoire includes 90,000 to 130,000 clones, 80% to 95% of them detected once, and over 0.6% sits in the top ten. The V call is TRBV7-8, the J call TRBJ2-7, with D hard to call. The TCR originated in an adult with an advanced solid tumor such as melanoma, head and neck, liver or kidney cancer. The sample consisted of CD4+ or CD8+ T cells sorted from blood, taken in a trial of the OX40 agonist ivuxolimab. CDR3 DNA: TGTGCCAGCAGCTTAGCGGCGTACGTCGCCTACGAGCAGTACTTC. Its translation: CASSLAAYVAYEQYF.